A selection of T cell receptor beta chains follows, all from one sample in a study of CD8+ T cells in alopecia areata. Data came from immunoSEQ multiplex PCR; TCRdb stores just in-frame clones and leaves some out. Counted here are some 200,000 clones, about three fifths occurring once; the ten biggest clones make up about 3.5%. This material consisted of CD4+ T cells sorted from blood, taken at week 4, from a patient treated with tofacitinib. The receptors come from a human donor with alopecia areata. CDR3s include the opening cysteine and the closing phenylalanine or tryptophan. D genes are given only for firm matches. Only some rows state a clone size, as once, few, many or a class for expanded clones.

CDR3aa: CASSLAGRSPLHF
CDR3nt: TGCGCCAGCAGCTTGGCAGGCAGATCACCCCTCCACTTT
abundance: .
j_gene: TRBJ1-6
v_gene: TRBV5-1
d_gene: .

CDR3aa: CASSQVLRTYNEQFF
CDR3nt: TGTGCCAGCAGCCAAGTTCTAAGGACCTACAATGAGCAGTTCTTC
abundance: .
j_gene: TRBJ2-1
v_gene: TRBV14
d_gene: .

CDR3aa: CSVGAGGTEAFF
CDR3nt: TGCAGCGTTGGGGCGGGGGGCACTGAAGCTTTCTTT
abundance: .
j_gene: TRBJ1-1
v_gene: TRBV29-1
d_gene: .

CDR3aa: CASSSGWGNIQYF
CDR3nt: TGTGCCAGCAGCTCAGGGTGGGGAAACATTCAGTACTTC
abundance: once
j_gene: TRBJ2-4
v_gene: TRBV27
d_gene: .

CDR3aa: CAWSVLGRRYNEQFF
CDR3nt: TGTGCCTGGAGTGTACTCGGCCGGAGATACAATGAGCAGTTCTTC
abundance: .
j_gene: TRBJ2-1
v_gene: TRBV30
d_gene: .

CDR3aa: CASSRGTAGEAFF
CDR3nt: TGTGCCAGCTCACGCGGGACAGCGGGTGAAGCTTTCTTT
abundance: .
j_gene: TRBJ1-1
v_gene: TRBV18
d_gene: TRBD1

CDR3aa: CASTRVAGAEETQYF
CDR3nt: TGTGCCAGCACCCGCGTAGCGGGGGCCGAAGAGACCCAGTACTTC
abundance: .
j_gene: TRBJ2-5
v_gene: TRBV6-5
d_gene: TRBD2

CDR3aa: CASSEGGRPDEQYF
CDR3nt: TGTGCCAGCAGTGAGGGGGGGCGACCTGACGAGCAGTACTTC
abundance: few
j_gene: TRBJ2-7
v_gene: TRBV25-1
d_gene: .

CDR3aa: CASSQETGAGETQYF
CDR3nt: TGTGCCAGCAGCCAAGAAACGGGGGCCGGGGAGACCCAGTACTTC
abundance: .
j_gene: TRBJ2-5
v_gene: TRBV4-2
d_gene: .

CDR3aa: CASSPGLSGANVLTF
CDR3nt: TGTGCCAGCTCACCAGGCCTTTCTGGGGCCAACGTCCTGACTTTC
abundance: .
j_gene: TRBJ2-6
v_gene: TRBV18
d_gene: .

CDR3aa: CASSTVEAGNYGYTF
CDR3nt: TGTGCCAGCAGCACGGTGGAGGCCGGGAACTATGGCTACACCTTC
abundance: once
j_gene: TRBJ1-2
v_gene: TRBV5-4
d_gene: .

CDR3aa: CSVASSGDQPQHF
CDR3nt: TGCAGCGTTGCGAGTTCCGGGGATCAGCCCCAGCATTTT
abundance: few
j_gene: TRBJ1-5
v_gene: TRBV29-1
d_gene: .

CDR3aa: CAWSGDRDTGELFF
CDR3nt: TGTGCCTGGAGTGGAGACAGGGACACCGGGGAGCTGTTTTTT
abundance: .
j_gene: TRBJ2-2
v_gene: TRBV30
d_gene: TRBD1

CDR3aa: CASSYRDRDTDTQYF
CDR3nt: TGCGCCAGCAGCTACCGGGACAGGGACACAGATACGCAGTATTTT
abundance: .
j_gene: TRBJ2-3
v_gene: TRBV5-1
d_gene: TRBD1

CDR3aa: CASSFLAGAYNEQFF
CDR3nt: TGTGCCAGCAGCTTTCTAGCGGGGGCCTACAATGAGCAGTTCTTC
abundance: .
j_gene: TRBJ2-1
v_gene: TRBV9
d_gene: TRBD2

CDR3aa: CASSSPGLYGKLFF
CDR3nt: TGTGCCAGCAGTTCGCCGGGACTCTACGGAAAACTGTTTTTT
abundance: .
j_gene: TRBJ1-4
v_gene: TRBV28
d_gene: .

CDR3aa: CSGEGVGSGELFF
CDR3nt: TGCAGCGGCGAGGGTGTGGGGTCCGGGGAGCTGTTTTTT
abundance: few
j_gene: TRBJ2-2
v_gene: TRBV29-1
d_gene: .

CDR3aa: CASSESGANVLTF
CDR3nt: TGTGCCAGCAGTGAATCTGGGGCCAACGTCCTGACTTTC
abundance: .
j_gene: TRBJ2-6
v_gene: TRBV2
d_gene: .

CDR3aa: CASSLDTNTGELFF
CDR3nt: TGCGCCAGCAGCCTTGACACGAACACCGGGGAGCTGTTTTTT
abundance: once
j_gene: TRBJ2-2
v_gene: TRBV5-1
d_gene: .

CDR3aa: CASSLNRGIGGYTF
CDR3nt: TGTGCCAGCAGTCTAAACAGGGGTATCGGAGGCTACACCTTC
abundance: few
j_gene: TRBJ1-2
v_gene: TRBV27
d_gene: TRBD1

CDR3aa: CASTPDRDEQYF
CDR3nt: TGTGCCAGCACCCCGGACAGGGACGAGCAGTACTTC
abundance: .
j_gene: TRBJ2-7
v_gene: TRBV28
d_gene: TRBD1

CDR3aa: CSVGGTNSNQPQHF
CDR3nt: TGCAGCGTGGGGGGGACAAACAGCAATCAGCCCCAGCATTTT
abundance: .
j_gene: TRBJ1-5
v_gene: TRBV29-1
d_gene: .

CDR3aa: CASSSPGLGLGTQYF
CDR3nt: TGTGCCAGCAGCAGCCCGGGACTCGGACTAGGGACCCAGTACTTC
abundance: .
j_gene: TRBJ2-5
v_gene: TRBV11-2
d_gene: TRBD2

CDR3aa: CASSQDRGNEKLFF
CDR3nt: TGCGCCAGCAGCCAGGACAGGGGAAATGAAAAACTGTTTTTT
abundance: few
j_gene: TRBJ1-4
v_gene: TRBV4-3
d_gene: TRBD1

CDR3aa: CSVGDRAAEAFF
CDR3nt: TGCAGCGTAGGGGACAGGGCCGCTGAAGCTTTCTTT
abundance: few
j_gene: TRBJ1-1
v_gene: TRBV29-1
d_gene: TRBD1

CDR3aa: CASSSLDPGGQETQYF
CDR3nt: TGTGCCAGCAGTTCTCTTGACCCGGGGGGGCAAGAGACCCAGTACTTC
abundance: .
j_gene: TRBJ2-5
v_gene: TRBV28
d_gene: TRBD2

CDR3aa: CASWRETLQETQYF
CDR3nt: TGTGCCAGCTGGCGAGAGACACTCCAAGAGACCCAGTACTTC
abundance: .
j_gene: TRBJ2-5
v_gene: TRBV2
d_gene: .

CDR3aa: CASSQEARRRWADTQYF
CDR3nt: TGTGCCAGCAGCCAAGAGGCCCGCAGGAGGTGGGCAGATACGCAGTATTTT
abundance: .
j_gene: TRBJ2-3
v_gene: TRBV4-2
d_gene: .

CDR3aa: CASSGSPNQPQHF
CDR3nt: TGTGCCAGCAGCGGGTCCCCTAATCAGCCCCAGCATTTT
abundance: .
j_gene: TRBJ1-5
v_gene: TRBV9
d_gene: .

CDR3aa: CAWSGGGYTF
CDR3nt: TGTGCCTGGAGTGGTGGTGGCTACACCTTC
abundance: .
j_gene: TRBJ1-2
v_gene: TRBV30
d_gene: .

CDR3aa: CASTRGLVYGYTF
CDR3nt: TGTGCCAGTACCAGGGGGCTCGTCTATGGCTACACCTTC
abundance: few
j_gene: TRBJ1-2
v_gene: TRBV19
d_gene: TRBD1

CDR3aa: CASRGNVLTF
CDR3nt: TGTGCCAGCAGAGGCAACGTCCTGACTTTC
abundance: .
j_gene: TRBJ2-6
v_gene: TRBV14
d_gene: .

CDR3aa: CSVAPLLGFNTEAFF
CDR3nt: TGCAGCGTCGCCCCACTCCTGGGTTTCAACACTGAAGCTTTCTTT
abundance: .
j_gene: TRBJ1-1
v_gene: TRBV29-1
d_gene: .

CDR3aa: CASSLVGGADGQPQHF
CDR3nt: TGCGCCAGCAGCTTGGTTGGAGGGGCGGATGGTCAGCCCCAGCATTTT
abundance: few
j_gene: TRBJ1-5
v_gene: TRBV5-1
d_gene: .

CDR3aa: CASSIEVNTEAFF
CDR3nt: TGTGCCAGCAGCATTGAAGTGAACACTGAAGCTTTCTTT
abundance: .
j_gene: TRBJ1-1
v_gene: TRBV6-1
d_gene: .

CDR3aa: CASSPGRGYGYTF
CDR3nt: TGTGCCAGCAGCCCTGGACGGGGCTATGGCTACACCTTC
abundance: .
j_gene: TRBJ1-2
v_gene: TRBV7-9
d_gene: .

CDR3aa: CASGSQGSPLHF
CDR3nt: TGTGCCAGCGGATCCCAGGGGTCACCCCTCCACTTT
abundance: .
j_gene: TRBJ1-6
v_gene: TRBV28
d_gene: .

CDR3aa: CASSQEALTEAFF
CDR3nt: TGCGCCAGCAGCCAAGAGGCTCTCACTGAAGCTTTCTTT
abundance: few
j_gene: TRBJ1-1
v_gene: TRBV4-1
d_gene: .